The T cell receptor (beta chain) described here comes from a study of memory CD4+ T cells and cytomegalovirus serostatus (dated by TCRdb to between 2018 and 2021). At the level of the whole study: The roughly 35 healthy Belgian adults in the cohort included 9 who were CMV seropositive and 24 who were CMV seronegative. The study sequenced CD4+ memory TCRbeta repertoires of a Belgian cohort with known cytomegalovirus serostatus to replicate a published TCR-based CMV serostatus classifier. The investigation overall reported the following: Only CD4+CD45RO+ memory cells were sequenced, in contrast to the original study, in which naive and memory CD4+ and CD8+ populations were covered. A median bootstrapped AUC of 0.95 with a 95% CI of 0.76-1.00 was achieved on the Belgian cohort by the original-framework classifier. The results were read as suggesting that the CMV-associated TCR signature is, for the most part, present in the CD4+ memory repertoire. For CMV serostatus prediction, a median bootstrapped AUC of approximately 0.95 was reached with the original framework, and a median bootstrapped AUC of around 0.9 was reached with a US-trained random forest. Among the 150 to 200 previously reported CMV-associated TCRbeta sequences, 60 to 70 showed up in the CD4+ memory repertoires, with each one found in between one and five individuals.

The CDR3 runs 16 residues from the cysteine to the phenylalanine. Kept here is only the CDR3 DNA, which spans 48 bases and is read in frame from base 1. CDR1 and CDR2 are read off the germline V gene as SGHTA and FQGTGA. Germline trimming: 2 bases from V, 7 bases from J; junction bases outside gene matches: 9. Genomic DNA was extracted from sorted cells with the Quick-DNA Microprep Kit. TCRbeta DNA was amplified with the immunoSEQ hsTCRbeta kit following the manufacturer's protocol. TCRbeta libraries were sequenced on an Illumina MiSeq instrument. In the source study's methods: Following removal of out-of-frame sequences, 2.3 million or so distinct TCRbeta sequences were retained, with an average of approximately 69,000 per individual. Two values were used to score each individual: the count of under 200 previously reported CMV-associated TCRbeta sequences and the total count of productive distinct TCRbeta sequences. A beta-binomial model was reimplemented in Python, and random forests from scikit-learn, run with default parameters, were trained on data from the US cohort. On the Belgian cohort, classifier performance was reported as the median AUC, along with percentile confidence intervals, across 10,000 bootstrap iterations. Here the immuneACCESS table is served through TCRdb, limited to in-frame sequences with V and J called. Missing clones are a known gap in these copies; in checked studies unresolved V genes cover under half, and the rest lacks a known reason. V and J calls and clone size are those listed in that table; D and trimming were worked out from the DNA. The table for this sample lists around 57,000 clones; around three quarters of them were counted only once. Of the sample, approximately 0.5% is held by the ten largest clones.

For this clone: This clone's antigen is unknown. No clone much larger than this one lies a single base away; base qualities are absent.

A FACSAria II was used to sort memory CD4+ T cells, defined as single viable CD3+CD4+CD8-CD45RO+ cells. CMV serostatus was determined with a Roche Elecsys assay detecting serum IgG against CMV pp150, pp28, p38 and p52. After thawing, total CD4+ T cells were enriched by positive selection with CD4 magnetic microbeads. The samples came from a separate study whose specific focus was interrogating the CD4+ T cell memory repertoire. Peripheral blood mononuclear cells were isolated and cryopreserved following standard operating procedures; serum was stored at -80 °C. Staining used CD3-PerCP (BW264/56), CD4-APC (RPA-T4), CD45RO-PE (UCHT1) and CD8-Pacific Orange (3B5) antibodies, with Sytox blue excluding non-viable cells.

The chain is encoded by TRBV7-3 joined to TRBJ2-2; 8 central nucleotides agree with TRBD2. The sequence derives from an adult in good health and CMV-seronegative. Some clones in this sample may be carry-over from other donors' samples. The source material was memory CD4+ T cells from blood. The DNA reads as follows: TGTGCCAGCAGCTTATATTCGGGAGGGCTCGGCGGGGAGCTGTTTTTT. The translation is CASSLYSGGLGGELFF.